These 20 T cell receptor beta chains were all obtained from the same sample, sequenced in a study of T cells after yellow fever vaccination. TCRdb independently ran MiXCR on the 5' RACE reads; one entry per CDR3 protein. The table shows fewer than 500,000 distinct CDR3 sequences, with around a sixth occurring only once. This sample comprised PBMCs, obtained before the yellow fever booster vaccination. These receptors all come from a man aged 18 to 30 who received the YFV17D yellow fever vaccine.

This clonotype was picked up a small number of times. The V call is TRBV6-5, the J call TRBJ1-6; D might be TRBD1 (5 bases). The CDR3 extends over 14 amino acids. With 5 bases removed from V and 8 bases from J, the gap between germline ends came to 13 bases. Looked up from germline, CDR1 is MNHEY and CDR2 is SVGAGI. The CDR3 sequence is CASSKRGRDSPLHF. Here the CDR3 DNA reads TGTGCCAGCAGTAAACGGGGCAGAGATTCACCCCTCCACTTT.

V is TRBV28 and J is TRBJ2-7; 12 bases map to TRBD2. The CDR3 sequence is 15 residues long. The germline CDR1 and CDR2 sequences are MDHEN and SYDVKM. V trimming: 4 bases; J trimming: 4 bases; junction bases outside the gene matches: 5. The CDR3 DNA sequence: TGTGCCAGCAGTTCTAGCGGGGGGGCGGTATACGAGCAGTACGTC. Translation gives CASSSSGGAVYEQYV.

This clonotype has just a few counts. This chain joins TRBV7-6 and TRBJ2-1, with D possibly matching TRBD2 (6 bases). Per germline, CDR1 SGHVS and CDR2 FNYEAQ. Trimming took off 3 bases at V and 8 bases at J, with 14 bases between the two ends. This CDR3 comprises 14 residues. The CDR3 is CASSFSTSMYEQFF. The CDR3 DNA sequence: TGTGCCAGCAGCTTCAGCACTAGCATGTATGAGCAGTTCTTC.

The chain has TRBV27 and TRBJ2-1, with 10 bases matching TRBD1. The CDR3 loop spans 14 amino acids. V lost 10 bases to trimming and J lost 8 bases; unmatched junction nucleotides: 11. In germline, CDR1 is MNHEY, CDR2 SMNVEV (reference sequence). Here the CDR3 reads CATTGTGAFDEQFF. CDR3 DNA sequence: TGTGCCACCACCGGGACAGGGGCTTTCGATGAGCAGTTCTTC.

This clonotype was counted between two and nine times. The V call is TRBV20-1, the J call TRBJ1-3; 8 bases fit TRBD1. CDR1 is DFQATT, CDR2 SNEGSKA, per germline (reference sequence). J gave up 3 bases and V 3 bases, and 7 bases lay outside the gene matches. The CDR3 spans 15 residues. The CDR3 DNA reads TGCAGTGCTAGGCCCGCAGGGGGCCGTGGAAACACCATATATTTT. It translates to CSARPAGGRGNTIYF.

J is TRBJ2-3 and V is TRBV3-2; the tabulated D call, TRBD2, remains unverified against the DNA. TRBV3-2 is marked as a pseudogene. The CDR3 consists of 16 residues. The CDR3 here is CASSDRSSGATDTQYF. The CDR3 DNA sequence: TGTGCCAGCAGCGACCGTTCTAGCGGGGCGACAGATACGCAGTATTTT.

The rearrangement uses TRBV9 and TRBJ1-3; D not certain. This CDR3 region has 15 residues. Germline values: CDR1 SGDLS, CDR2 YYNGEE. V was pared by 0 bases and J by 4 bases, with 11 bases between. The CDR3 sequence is CASSVEHRAGNTIYF. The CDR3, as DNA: TGTGCCAGCAGCGTAGAACACCGAGCCGGAAACACCATATATTTT. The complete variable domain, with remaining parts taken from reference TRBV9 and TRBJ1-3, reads DSGVTQTPKHLITATGQRVTLRCSPRSGDLSVYWYQQSLDQGLQFLIQYYNGEERAKGNILERFSAQQFPDLHSELNLSSLELGDSALYFCASSVEHRAGNTIYFGEGSWLTVV.

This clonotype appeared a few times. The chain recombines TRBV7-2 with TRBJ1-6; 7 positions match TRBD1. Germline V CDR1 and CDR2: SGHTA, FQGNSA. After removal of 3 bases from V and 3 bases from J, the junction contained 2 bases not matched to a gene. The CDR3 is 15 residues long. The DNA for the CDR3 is TGTGCCAGCAGCTTTAGGACAGGCTATAATTCACCCCTCCACTTT. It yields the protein CASSFRTGYNSPLHF.

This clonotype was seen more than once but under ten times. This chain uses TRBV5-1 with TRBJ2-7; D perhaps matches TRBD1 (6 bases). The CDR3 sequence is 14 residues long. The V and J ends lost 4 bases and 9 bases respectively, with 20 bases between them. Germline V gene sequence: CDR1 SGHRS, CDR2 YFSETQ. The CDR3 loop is CASSPGDGSPVQYV. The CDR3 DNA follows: TGCGCCAGCAGCCCAGGGGACGGCAGCCCCGTGCAGTACGTC.

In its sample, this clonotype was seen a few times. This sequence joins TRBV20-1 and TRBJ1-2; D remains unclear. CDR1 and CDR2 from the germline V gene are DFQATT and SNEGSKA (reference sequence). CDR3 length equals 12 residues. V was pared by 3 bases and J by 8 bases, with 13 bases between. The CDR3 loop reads CSASGVRRGYTF. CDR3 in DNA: TGCAGTGCTAGTGGGGTTAGAAGGGGCTACACCTTC.

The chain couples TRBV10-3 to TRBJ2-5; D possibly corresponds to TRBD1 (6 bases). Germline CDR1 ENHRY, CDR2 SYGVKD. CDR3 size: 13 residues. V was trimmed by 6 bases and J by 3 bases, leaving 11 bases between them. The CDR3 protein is CAISGQPEETQYF. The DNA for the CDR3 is TGTGCCATCAGCGGACAGCCTGAAGAGACCCAGTACTTC.

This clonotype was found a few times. CDR3 amino acids: CASSLTGVGGELFF. CDR3 nucleotides: TGTGCCAGCAGCCTGACAGGGGTCGGCGGGGAGCTGTTTTTT. The chain combines TRBV6-1 with TRBJ2-2, with 8 bases fitting TRBD1. This CDR3 has 14 amino acids. Germline V lookup: CDR1 MNHNS, CDR2 SASEGT. V was clipped by 6 bases and J by 7 bases; unmatched bases: 7.

DNA for the CDR3: TGTGCCAGCAGCCCCCACAACACAGATACGCAGTATTTT. Its protein is CASSPHNTDTQYF. The chain employs TRBV7-3 and TRBJ2-3, with unresolved D. This CDR3 has 13 amino acids. Germline CDR1 is SGHTA and CDR2 is FQGTGA. V was shortened by 5 bases and J by 2 bases, with 8 bases between the two germline ends.

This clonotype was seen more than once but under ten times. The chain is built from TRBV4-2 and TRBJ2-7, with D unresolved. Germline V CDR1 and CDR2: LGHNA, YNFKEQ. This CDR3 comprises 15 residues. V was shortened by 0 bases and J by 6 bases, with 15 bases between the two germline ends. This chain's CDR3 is CASSQEWSGRGEQYF. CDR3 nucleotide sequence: TGTGCCAGCAGCCAAGAGTGGTCAGGTCGAGGCGAGCAGTACTTC.

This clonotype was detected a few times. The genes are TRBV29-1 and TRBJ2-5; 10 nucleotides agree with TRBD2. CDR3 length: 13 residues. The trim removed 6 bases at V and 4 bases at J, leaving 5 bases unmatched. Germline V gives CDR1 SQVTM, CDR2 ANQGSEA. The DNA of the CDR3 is TGCAGCGTCCATAGCGGGAGGCGAGAGACCCAGTACTTC. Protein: CSVHSGRRETQYF.

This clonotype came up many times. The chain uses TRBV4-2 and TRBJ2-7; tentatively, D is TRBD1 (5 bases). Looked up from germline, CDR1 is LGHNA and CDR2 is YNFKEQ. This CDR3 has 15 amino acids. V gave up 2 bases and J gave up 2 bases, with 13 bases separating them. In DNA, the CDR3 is TGTGCCAGCAGCCAATCTAGGCAGGGTACCTACGAGCAGTACTTC. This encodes CASSQSRQGTYEQYF.

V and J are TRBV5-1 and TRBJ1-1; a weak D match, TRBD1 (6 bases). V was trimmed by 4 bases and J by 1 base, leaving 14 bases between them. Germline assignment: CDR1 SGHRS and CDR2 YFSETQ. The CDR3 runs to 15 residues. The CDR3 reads CASSGHGQKNTEAFF. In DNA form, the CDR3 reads TGCGCCAGCAGCGGGCATGGACAGAAGAACACTGAAGCTTTCTTT.

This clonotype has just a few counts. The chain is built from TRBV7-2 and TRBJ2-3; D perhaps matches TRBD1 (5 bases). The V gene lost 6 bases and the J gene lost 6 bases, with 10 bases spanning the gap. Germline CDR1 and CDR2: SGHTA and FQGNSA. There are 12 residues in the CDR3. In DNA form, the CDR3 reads TGTGCCAGCAGGAAACAGGAGGATACGCAGTATTTT. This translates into CASRKQEDTQYF.

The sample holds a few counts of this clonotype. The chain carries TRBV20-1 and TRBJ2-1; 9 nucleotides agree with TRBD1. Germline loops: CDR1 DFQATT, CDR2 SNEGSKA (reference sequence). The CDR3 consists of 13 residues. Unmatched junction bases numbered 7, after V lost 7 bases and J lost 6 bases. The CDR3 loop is CSGYRGQVNEQFF. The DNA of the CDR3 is TGCAGTGGCTACAGGGGGCAGGTCAATGAGCAGTTCTTC.

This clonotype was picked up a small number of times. The CDR3 sequence is CASSPPGQGNQPQHF. CDR3 DNA sequence: TGTGCCAGCAGTCCCCCGGGACAGGGCAATCAGCCCCAGCATTTT. The chain employs TRBV12-3 or TRBV12-4 and TRBJ1-5; the match to TRBD1 covers 8 bases. The CDR3 spans 15 residues. With V trimmed by 5 bases and J by 2 bases, 5 bases remained unmatched.